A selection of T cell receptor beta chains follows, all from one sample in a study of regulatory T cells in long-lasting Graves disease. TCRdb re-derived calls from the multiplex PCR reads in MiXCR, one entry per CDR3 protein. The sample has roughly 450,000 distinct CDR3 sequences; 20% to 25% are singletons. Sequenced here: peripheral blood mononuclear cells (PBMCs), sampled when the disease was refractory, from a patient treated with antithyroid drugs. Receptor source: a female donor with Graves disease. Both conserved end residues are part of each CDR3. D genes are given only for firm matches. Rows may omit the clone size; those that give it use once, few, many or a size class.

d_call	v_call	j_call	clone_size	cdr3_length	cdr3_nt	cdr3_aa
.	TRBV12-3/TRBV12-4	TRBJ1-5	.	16	TGTGCCAGCAGCCCTAAACAGGTCAGGGAGGTCCAGCCCCAGCATTTT	CASSPKQVREVQPQHF
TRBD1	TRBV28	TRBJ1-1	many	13	TGTGCCAGCAGTCAGGGGGGTCGCACTGAAGCTTTCTTT	CASSQGGRTEAFF
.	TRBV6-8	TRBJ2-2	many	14	TGTGCCAGCAGTTACTCGACGAACACCGGGGAGCTGTTTTTT	CASSYSTNTGELFF
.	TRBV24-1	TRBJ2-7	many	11	TGTGCCACCAAGGTTGATGGGAAGCAGTACTTC	CATKVDGKQYF
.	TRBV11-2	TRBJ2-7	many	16	TGTGCCAGCAGCTTAGGCCCGAGGACCCGGTCTGAGGAGCAGTACTTC	CASSLGPRTRSEEQYF
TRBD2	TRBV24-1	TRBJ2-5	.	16	TGTGCCACCGGGACTAGCGGGAGAGGAGATCTAGAGACCCAGTACTTC	CATGTSGRGDLETQYF
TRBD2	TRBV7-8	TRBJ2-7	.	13	TGTGCCAGCAGCCCCAGACTAGCGGGGGAGCAGTACTTC	CASSPRLAGEQYF
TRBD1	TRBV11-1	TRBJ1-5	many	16	TGTGCCAGCAGCCCCAGGGGGGAGAATAGCAATCAGCCCCAGCATTTT	CASSPRGENSNQPQHF
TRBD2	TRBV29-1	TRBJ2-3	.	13	TGCAGCGTTGCGCTAGCGGGAGGAGATACGCAGTATTTT	CSVALAGGDTQYF
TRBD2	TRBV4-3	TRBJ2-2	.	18	TGCGCCAGCAGCCAAGAGGAACCGAGCGGGGGGGCAAACGGGGAGCTGTTTTTT	CASSQEEPSGGANGELFF
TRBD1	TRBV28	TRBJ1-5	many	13	TGTGCCAGCAGAAGACAGGGTCAACAGCCCCAGCATTTT	CASRRQGQQPQHF
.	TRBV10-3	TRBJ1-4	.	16	TGTGCCATCAGTGAGGTCAACTTTCCAACTAATGAAAAACTGTTTTTT	CAISEVNFPTNEKLFF
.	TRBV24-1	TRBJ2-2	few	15	TGTGCCACCAGTGATCCAGGGACAACCACCGGGGAGCTGTTTTTT	CATSDPGTTTGELFF
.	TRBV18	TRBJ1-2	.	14	TGTGCCAGCTCACCACGTGAGGGACGCCAGGGCTACACCTTC	CASSPREGRQGYTF
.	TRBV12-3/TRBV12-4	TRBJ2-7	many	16	TGTGCCAGCAGTTTAGCGGGCAGGGGGGACTTCTACGAGCAGTACTTC	CASSLAGRGDFYEQYF
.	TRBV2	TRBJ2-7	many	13	TGTGCCAGCAGTGAGTACAGGCTCGGGAAGCAGTACTTC	CASSEYRLGKQYF
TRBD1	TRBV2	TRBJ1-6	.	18	TGTGCCAGCTCAAGTCGTAAGGACAGGGGACACTATAATTCACCCCTCCACTTT	CASSSRKDRGHYNSPLHF
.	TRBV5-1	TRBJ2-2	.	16	TGCGCCAGCAGCCAAACAGGGAGAACGAACACCGGGGAGCTGTTTTTT	CASSQTGRTNTGELFF
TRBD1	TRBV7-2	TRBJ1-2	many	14	TGTGCCAGCAGATCTCAGGGGGCTGGGTATGGCTACACCTTC	CASRSQGAGYGYTF
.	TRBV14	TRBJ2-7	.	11	TGTGCCAGCAGCCTTAATTATGTTCAGTACTTC	CASSLNYVQYF
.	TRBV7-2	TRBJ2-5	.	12	TGTGCCAGCTCTTGGGGTTTGGAGACCCAGTACTTC	CASSWGLETQYF
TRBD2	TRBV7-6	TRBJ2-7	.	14	TGTGCCAGCAGCTTAGTGGGTAGCGGGGGCGAGCAGTACTTC	CASSLVGSGGEQYF
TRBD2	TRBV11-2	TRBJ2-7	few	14	TGTGCCAGCAGCTTTCTGGCCCGGGGGGACGAGCAGTACTTC	CASSFLARGDEQYF
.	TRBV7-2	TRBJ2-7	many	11	TGTGCCAGCAGCACCCGCAGGGAGCAGTACTTC	CASSTRREQYF
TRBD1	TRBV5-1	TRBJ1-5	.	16	TGCGCCAGCAAGCCCTCCGGGACAGGGGGCGTTCAGCCCCAGCATTTT	CASKPSGTGGVQPQHF
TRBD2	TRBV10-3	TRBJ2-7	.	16	TGTGCCATCAGTGAGTCAGAGGGGAGGGACTCCTACGAGCAGTACTTC	CAISESEGRDSYEQYF
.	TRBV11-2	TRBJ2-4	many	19	TGTGCCAGCAGCGGGTCCGGGACGGCGGTCACAAGGACCAAAAACATTCAGTACTTC	CASSGSGTAVTRTKNIQYF
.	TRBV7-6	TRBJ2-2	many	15	TGTGCCAGCAGCTTACGTAATGGTCCGATCGGGGAGCTGTTTTTT	CASSLRNGPIGELFF
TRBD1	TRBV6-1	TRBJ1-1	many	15	TGTGCCGCTTTAGAACAGGGGCACCTGAACACTGAAGCTTTCTTT	CAALEQGHLNTEAFF
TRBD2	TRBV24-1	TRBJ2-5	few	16	TGTGCCACCAGTGACCGCGGGACTAGCGAAAGAGAGACCCAGTACTTC	CATSDRGTSERETQYF
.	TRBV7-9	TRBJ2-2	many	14	TGTGCCAGCAGCTTAGCGGGAGTCACCGGGGAGCTGTTTTTT	CASSLAGVTGELFF
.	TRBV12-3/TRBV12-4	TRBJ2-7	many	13	TGTGCCAGCAGCCCCGGAGACTTCGGCGAGCAGTACTTC	CASSPGDFGEQYF
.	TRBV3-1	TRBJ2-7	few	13	TGTGCCAGCAGCCAAGTGGCGGGACACGAGCAGTACTTC	CASSQVAGHEQYF
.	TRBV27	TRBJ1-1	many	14	TGTGCCAGCATGATACACAGGGTGAACACTGAAGCTTTCTTT	CASMIHRVNTEAFF
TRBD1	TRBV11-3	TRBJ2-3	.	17	TGTGCCAGCAGCTTAAGAGGGGGCGAGGAGAGCACAGATACGCAGTATTTT	CASSLRGGEESTDTQYF
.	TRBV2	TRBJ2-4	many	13	TGTGCCAGCACTAAACAAGCCAAAAACATTCAGTACTTC	CASTKQAKNIQYF
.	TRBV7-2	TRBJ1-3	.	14	TGTGCCAGCACACTAAACCCAGGGATGGACACCATATATTTT	CASTLNPGMDTIYF
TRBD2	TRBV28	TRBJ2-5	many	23	TGTGCCAGCAGTTTCCCTCCCCATGTAAGCTTACGGACTAGCGGGAAGTACCAAGAGACCCAGTACTTC	CASSFPPHVSLRTSGKYQETQYF
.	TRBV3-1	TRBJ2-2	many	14	TGTGCCAGCAGCCACCGGGGCCAGGCCGGGGAGCTGTTTTTT	CASSHRGQAGELFF
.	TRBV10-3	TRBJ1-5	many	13	TGTGCCATCAGGGGGACGGTTGGGTCGGCCCAGCATTTT	CAIRGTVGSAQHF
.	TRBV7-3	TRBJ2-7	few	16	TGTGCCAGCAGCATTAACGTGGCAACCGCCTCCTACGAGCAGTACTTC	CASSINVATASYEQYF
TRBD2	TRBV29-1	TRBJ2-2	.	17	TGCAGCGTCCCAGGGACTAGCGGGAGGATGAACACCGGGGAGCTGTTTTTT	CSVPGTSGRMNTGELFF
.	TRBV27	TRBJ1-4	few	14	TGTGCCAGCAGTACAGGACAGCATAATGAAAAACTGTTTTTT	CASSTGQHNEKLFF
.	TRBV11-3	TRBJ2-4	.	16	TGTGCCAGCAGCTTGGGCGGTCTGAAAGCCAAAAACATTCAGTACTTC	CASSLGGLKAKNIQYF
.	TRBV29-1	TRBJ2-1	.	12	TGCAGCGTTGAAGTACTAAACAATGAGCAGTTCTTC	CSVEVLNNEQFF
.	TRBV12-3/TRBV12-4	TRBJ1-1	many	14	TGTGCCAGCAGCCACACCTTCCCGTACACTGAAGCTTTCTTT	CASSHTFPYTEAFF
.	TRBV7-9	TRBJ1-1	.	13	TGTGCCAGCCATCTTTCGGGGAACACTGAAGCTTTCTTT	CASHLSGNTEAFF